One sample yielded the 14 T cell receptor beta chains listed below, sequenced in a study of blood T cells in healthy people across ages. A sample-barcoded 5' primer and a J-beta primer mix were used in a second PCR of roughly 7 to 11 cycles. MiXCR, applied by TCRdb to the 5' RACE reads, yields one record per CDR3 protein. The sample includes some 640,000 distinct CDR3 sequences, 25% to 35% of them seen just once. Sequencing used blood. The receptor set was obtained from an elderly woman in good health.

This chain joins TRBV29-1 and TRBJ2-7; either TRBD1 or TRBD2 may fit D (5 bases each). The V gene lost 7 bases and the J gene lost 2 bases, with 12 bases spanning the gap. Germline CDR1 reads SQVTM; CDR2 reads ANQGSEA. This CDR3 is 12 amino acids long. The CDR3 region is CSARDATYEQYF. The CDR3 DNA is TGCAGCGCCAGGGACGCCACCTACGAGCAGTACTTC.

This clonotype came up a few times. A much larger clone differs by one base, so this may be a read error. V is TRBV7-2 and J is TRBJ2-7, with D unclear. Germline V lookup: CDR1 SGHTA, CDR2 FQGNSA. The germline V and J ends were trimmed by 5 bases and 7 bases, with 21 bases remaining between them. This CDR3 is built from 15 residues. The CDR3 DNA sequence: TGTGCCAGCAGCCCTGAGATAGGCTCCTACAATGAGCAGTACTTC. This translates into CASSPEIGSYNEQYF. The full variable domain, rest sourced from reference TRBV7-2 and TRBJ2-7, is GAGVSQSPSNKVTEKGKDVELRCDPISGHTALYWYRQSLGQGLEFLIYFQGNSAPDKSGLPSDRFSAERTGGSVSTLTIQRTQQEDSAVYLCASSPEIGSYNEQYFGPGTRLTVT.

This clonotype was counted ten times or more. The chain carries TRBV27 and TRBJ2-7; 15 nucleotides line up with TRBD2. CDR1 MNHEY and CDR2 SMNVEV come from the germline V gene (reference sequence). The CDR3 covers 16 residues. V was pared by 3 bases and J by 4 bases, with 4 bases of the junction left unmatched. CDR3 sequence: CASSFFGTSGGYEQYF. The CDR3, as DNA: TGTGCCAGCAGTTTTTTCGGGACTAGCGGGGGGTACGAGCAGTACTTC.

This chain uses TRBV7-9 with TRBJ2-5, with 8 positions matching TRBD2. V dropped 0 bases and J dropped 1; count of bases not matched to a gene: 10. CDR3 length: 18 amino acids. The germline CDR1 and CDR2 sequences are SEHNR and FQNEAQ (reference sequence). DNA for the CDR3: TGTGCCAGCAGCTTAGCTGGGCGTGGACTAGCCTTCCAAGAGACCCAGTACTTC. Protein: CASSLAGRGLAFQETQYF. The full variable domain, with the rest looked up from reference TRBV7-9 and TRBJ2-5, is DTGVSQNPRHKITKRGQNVTFRCDPISEHNRLYWYRQTLGQGPEFLTYFQNEAQLEKSRLLSDRFSAERPKGSFSTLEIQRTEQGDSAMYLCASSLAGRGLAFQETQYFGPGTRLLVL.

V gene TRBV12-3 or TRBV12-4 combines with J gene TRBJ2-1, with TRBD2 matching 11 bases. The V and J ends lost 3 bases and 10 bases, in that order; junction bases with no gene match: 8. CDR3 length: 15 amino acids. The CDR3 loop is CASSLLLAGVWEQFF. DNA of the CDR3: TGTGCCAGCAGTTTGTTACTAGCGGGGGTCTGGGAGCAGTTCTTC.

To note about this clonotype: This sequence may be a read error, since a much larger clone differs from it by one base. This chain links TRBV6-5 with TRBJ2-7, with D perhaps TRBD1 or TRBD2 (6 bases each). Looked up from germline, CDR1 is MNHEY and CDR2 is SVGAGI. This CDR3 has 16 residues. V lost 2 bases and J lost 0, with 14 bases in between. The CDR3 loop is CASSYGLGGTSYEQYF. The CDR3 coding sequence is TGTGCCAGCAGTTACGGTCTAGGGGGGACCTCCTACGAGCAGTACTTC.

This sequence joins TRBV20-1 and TRBJ2-7; the D is unclear. The CDR3 length is 11 residues. Per the germline V gene, CDR1 is DFQATT and CDR2 is SNEGSKA (reference sequence). V was clipped by 2 bases and J by 3 bases, with 5 bases between them. CDR3 nucleotide sequence: TGCAGTGCTAGAAGGGACTACGAGCAGTACTTC. This sequence encodes CSARRDYEQYF.

This clonotype showed up many times. The genes are TRBV9 and TRBJ2-3; D is perhaps TRBD1 (6 bases). Trimming pared 4 bases from V and 0 bases from J, leaving 12 bases between. The CDR3 is made up of 15 amino acids. Per the germline V gene, CDR1 is SGDLS and CDR2 is YYNGEE. CDR3 nucleotides: TGTGCCAGCAGCTCCAGACAGGTTAGCACAGATACGCAGTATTTT. Encoded protein: CASSSRQVSTDTQYF. Using reference TRBV9 and TRBJ2-3 for the parts outside the CDR3, the full variable domain is DSGVTQTPKHLITATGQRVTLRCSPRSGDLSVYWYQQSLDQGLQFLIQYYNGEERAKGNILERFSAQQFPDLHSELNLSSLELGDSALYFCASSSRQVSTDTQYFGPGTRLTVL.

Comment on this clonotype: Likely a read error: the CDR3 ends without its conserved phenylalanine or tryptophan. This chain links TRBV7-2 with TRBJ2-7, with TRBD1 identical over 7 bases. Germline lookup yields CDR1 SGHTA and CDR2 FQGNSA. The CDR3 is 14 residues long. The V and J ends lost 3 bases and 0 bases, in that order; junction bases with no gene match: 2. Here the CDR3 reads CASSLDRFSYEQYL. The CDR3 nucleotides read TGTGCCAGCAGCTTGGACAGGTTCTCCTACGAGCAGTACTTA.

This clonotype was found a few times. The V gene is TRBV28, the J gene TRBJ1-5; D gene ambiguous. This CDR3 is built from 16 residues. Germline values: CDR1 MDHEN, CDR2 SYDVKM. V lost 2 bases and J 4 bases, leaving 15 bases between the germline ends. CDR3 DNA sequence: TGTGCCAGCAGTTTAGGTCTGGCCTACCCGAATCAGCCCCAGCATTTT. Its protein product is CASSLGLAYPNQPQHF.

The chain has TRBV29-1 and TRBJ1-1; no definite D call. Germline V gene sequence: CDR1 SQVTM, CDR2 ANQGSEA. The V end was cut by 3 bases, the J end by 1 base, with 12 bases between. The CDR3 runs to 14 residues. The CDR3 is CSVEHQRANTEAFF. The CDR3 bases are TGCAGCGTTGAGCATCAGCGGGCGAACACTGAAGCTTTCTTT.

This clonotype was found a few times. The chain employs TRBV28 and TRBJ1-3; weak D call: TRBD1 (5 bases). Per germline, CDR1 MDHEN and CDR2 SYDVKM. The CDR3 runs 15 residues. Trimming removed 2 bases at V and 1 base at J, with 9 bases between. The CDR3 reads CASSLGGVSGNTIYF. CDR3 sequence (DNA): TGTGCCAGCAGTTTAGGGGGGGTGTCTGGAAACACCATATATTTT.

A note on this clonotype: Germline and junction disagree at one end, which may indicate a read error. The chain has TRBV15 and TRBJ2-5; D is ambiguous. This CDR3 is built from 15 residues. Germline lookup yields CDR1 LNHNV and CDR2 YYDKDF (reference sequence). DNA of the CDR3: TGTGCCACCAGCAGGTTGGTCCTCAGGCAAGAGACCCAGTACTTT. Amino acids: CATSRLVLRQETQYF.

As DNA, the CDR3 is TGTGCCAGCGGCGCAAGGGGGGAAAGCTCCTACGAGCAGTACTTC. Protein: CASGARGESSYEQYF. The chain is built from TRBV9 and TRBJ2-7, with D perhaps being TRBD1 or TRBD2 (6 bases each). The CDR3 consists of 15 residues. Trimming shortened V by 7 bases and J by 0 bases, and 17 bases separated the two germline ends. Germline lookup yields CDR1 SGDLS and CDR2 YYNGEE.